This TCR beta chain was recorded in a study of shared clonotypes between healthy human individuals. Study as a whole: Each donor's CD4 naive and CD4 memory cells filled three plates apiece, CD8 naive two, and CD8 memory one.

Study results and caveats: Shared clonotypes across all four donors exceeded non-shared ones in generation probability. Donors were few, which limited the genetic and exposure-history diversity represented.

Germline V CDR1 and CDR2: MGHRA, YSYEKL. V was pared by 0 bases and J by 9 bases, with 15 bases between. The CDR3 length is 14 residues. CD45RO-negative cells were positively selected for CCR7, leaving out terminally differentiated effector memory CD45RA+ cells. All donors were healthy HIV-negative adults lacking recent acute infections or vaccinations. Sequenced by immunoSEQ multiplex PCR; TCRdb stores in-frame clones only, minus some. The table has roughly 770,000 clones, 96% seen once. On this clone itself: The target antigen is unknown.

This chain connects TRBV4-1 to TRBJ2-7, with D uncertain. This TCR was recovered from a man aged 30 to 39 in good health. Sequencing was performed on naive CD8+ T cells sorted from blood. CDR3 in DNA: TGCGCCAGCAGCCAAGATCCCGCCGGACCCCCGCAGTACTTC. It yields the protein CASSQDPAGPPQYF.